The rows below give T cell receptor beta chains drawn from one sample of a study of OX40 agonist ivuxolimab in advanced cancers. Generated by immunoSEQ multiplex PCR, the TCRdb table keeps only in-frame clones and is missing some. This sample carries approximately 50,000 clones, around 85% of them seen once, and the ten largest clones take less than 0.75%. Sequenced here: CD4+ or CD8+ T cells sorted from blood, sampled in a trial of the OX40 agonist ivuxolimab. The receptor source for this set is an adult with an advanced solid tumor such as melanoma, head and neck, liver or kidney cancer. CDR3s include the opening cysteine and the closing phenylalanine or tryptophan. D genes are given only for firm matches. Some rows mark clone size as missing; the rest say once, few, many or name a class of expanded clone.

size,D,J,length,V,DNA,CDR3
.,.,TRBJ2-5,11,TRBV20-1,TGCAGTGCTAGAAAGTCAGAGACCCAGTACTTC,CSARKSETQYF
.,TRBD2,TRBJ2-3,15,TRBV4-1,TGCGCCAGCAGCCATGGGACTAGTATCACAGATACGCAGTATTTT,CASSHGTSITDTQYF
.,.,TRBJ2-5,10,TRBV20-1,TGCAGTGCGCCACGGGGAAAACAGTACTTC,CSAPRGKQYF
.,.,TRBJ1-5,13,TRBV5-8,TGTGCCAGCCCCCGGGGGAGCAATCAGCCCCAGCATTTT,CASPRGSNQPQHF
.,.,TRBJ2-5,11,TRBV11-1,TGTGCCAGCAGTCAACAAGAGACCCAGTACTTC,CASSQQETQYF
.,.,TRBJ2-2,14,TRBV10-1,TGCGCCACAAACCCGGACCTCAAGACCGGGGAGCTGTTTTTT,CATNPDLKTGELFF
once,.,TRBJ2-7,13,TRBV5-5,TGTGCCAGCAGCTTACACAGTATCTACGAGCAGTACTTC,CASSLHSIYEQYF
.,.,TRBJ1-5,13,TRBV27,TGTGCCAGCAGCCAGGGGTGGAATCAGCCCCAGCATTTT,CASSQGWNQPQHF
.,.,TRBJ1-3,13,TRBV10-2,TGCGCCAGCAGCTCGGGGGGCGGAAACACCATATATTTT,CASSSGGGNTIYF
.,TRBD1,TRBJ2-5,14,TRBV11-3,TGTGCCAGCAGCTTCGGACAGGGAGCAGAGACCCAGTACTTC,CASSFGQGAETQYF
once,.,TRBJ2-7,15,TRBV4-1,TGCGCCAGCAGCCGATCCGGGCAGGGAGAGGACGAGCAGTACTTC,CASSRSGQGEDEQYF
once,TRBD2,TRBJ2-1,14,TRBV29-1,TGCAGCGTTGAAGTCGGGGGGGGCTACAATGAGCAGTTCTTC,CSVEVGGGYNEQFF
.,TRBD1,TRBJ2-6,18,TRBV7-6,TGTGCCAGCAGCTGGCAGACAGGGGATATCTCTGGGGCCAACGTCCTGACTTTC,CASSWQTGDISGANVLTF
.,.,TRBJ1-1,15,TRBV21-1,TGTGCCAGCAGCAAGAGGAAACCGCCCAGAGGGGAAGCTTTCTTT,CASSKRKPPRGEAFF
.,TRBD2,TRBJ2-4,13,TRBV14,TGTGCCAGTTCAGCGGGAAATGTAAACATTCAGTACTTC,CASSAGNVNIQYF
.,.,TRBJ2-5,17,TRBV27,TGTGCCAGCAGTGAACTACCGGGATCCACGAGGGTAGAGACCCAGTACTTC,CASSELPGSTRVETQYF
.,.,TRBJ2-2,16,TRBV30,TGTGCCTGGAGTGAAACGCTCGGACAGTTCACCGGGGAGCTGTTTTTT,CAWSETLGQFTGELFF
.,TRBD2,TRBJ2-7,17,TRBV28,TGTGCCAGCAGTCCCCCCTCCCGACTAGCGTGGTCCTACGAGCAGTACTTC,CASSPPSRLAWSYEQYF
.,TRBD1,TRBJ2-7,12,TRBV19,TGTGCCAGCGGCCGACAGGGCTACGAGCAGTACTTC,CASGRQGYEQYF
.,.,TRBJ2-7,13,TRBV27,TGTGCCAGCAGAGTCGTCGGATCCTACGAGCAGTACTTC,CASRVVGSYEQYF
.,TRBD1,TRBJ2-2,19,TRBV4-1,TGCGCCAGCAGCCAAGATAAGGGAATCGGGACAGTGAACACCGGGGAGCTGTTTTTT,CASSQDKGIGTVNTGELFF
once,.,TRBJ1-5,17,TRBV6-1,TGTGCCAGCAGTGAAGTTCCTCCTCAATATAGCAATCAGCCCCAGCATTTT,CASSEVPPQYSNQPQHF
.,.,TRBJ2-2,16,TRBV6-5,TGTGCCAGCAGTTCACCACTAGGTTGGAGCACCGGGGAGCTGTTTTTT,CASSSPLGWSTGELFF
.,.,TRBJ2-5,13,TRBV19,TGTGCCAGTAGACCAACCCTGGGTGAGACCCAGTACTTC,CASRPTLGETQYF
once,.,TRBJ1-1,16,TRBV21-1,TGTGCCAGCAGCAAAAAGGTACCGGGGGCGCCCACTGAAGCTTTCTTT,CASSKKVPGAPTEAFF
.,.,TRBJ2-3,15,TRBV7-9,TGTGCCAGCAGCTTAACCACGGGGCTCACAGATACGCAGTATTTT,CASSLTTGLTDTQYF
.,.,TRBJ2-6,14,TRBV11-2,TGTGCCAGCAGCCCCACCACTGGGGCCAACGTCCTGACTTTC,CASSPTTGANVLTF
.,TRBD2,TRBJ2-7,14,TRBV5-1,TGCGCCAGCAGCCCCGGCGGGAGGATCCACGAGCAGTACTTC,CASSPGGRIHEQYF
.,TRBD1,TRBJ2-1,15,TRBV5-1,TGCGCCAGCAGCTTATCAGGGGGCGGGTACAATGAGCAGTTCTTC,CASSLSGGGYNEQFF
.,.,TRBJ2-2,15,TRBV5-1,TGCGCCAGCAGACGAAGGAGCGGAAACACCGGGGAGCTGTTTTTT,CASRRRSGNTGELFF
few,TRBD1,TRBJ1-5,15,TRBV19,TGTGCCAGCGGACAGGGGGCGCGGGGCAATCAGCCCCAGCATTTT,CASGQGARGNQPQHF
.,.,TRBJ2-1,11,TRBV7-9,TGTGCCAGCAGGTTAAACAATGAGCAGTTCTTC,CASRLNNEQFF
.,.,TRBJ2-1,14,TRBV5-4,TGTGCCAGCAGCTTGGCTTCAATTGTCAATGAGCAGTTCTTC,CASSLASIVNEQFF
.,.,TRBJ2-7,13,TRBV30,TGTGCCTGGAGTTCTCTAGCCGGCGGGGAGCAGTACTTC,CAWSSLAGGEQYF
.,TRBD2,TRBJ2-1,15,TRBV7-2,TGTGCCAGCAGGCCTGAGGTAGCGGGGAACAATGAGCAGTTCTTC,CASRPEVAGNNEQFF
.,.,TRBJ1-1,15,TRBV18,TGTGCCAGCTCACCAAGGGGCAGGGGGAACACTGAAGCTTTCTTT,CASSPRGRGNTEAFF
.,.,TRBJ1-1,13,TRBV5-1,TGCGCCAGCAGAAACAGGGTGAACACTGAAGCTTTCTTT,CASRNRVNTEAFF
.,TRBD2,TRBJ2-7,16,TRBV11-2,TGTGCCAGCAGCTCGAGACTAGCGGGAGGCCTCTACGAGCAGTACTTC,CASSSRLAGGLYEQYF
.,.,TRBJ2-1,13,TRBV9,TGTGCCAGCAGCGTAGGGGACGGGAATGAGCAGTTCTTC,CASSVGDGNEQFF
.,.,TRBJ1-2,13,TRBV28,TGTGCCAGCAAAACCCTCCTTGGCTATGGCTACACCTTC,CASKTLLGYGYTF
.,TRBD2,TRBJ2-3,15,TRBV19,TGTGCCAGTACTCAACTAGCGGGAGGGACAGATACGCAGTATTTT,CASTQLAGGTDTQYF
few,.,TRBJ1-5,12,TRBV21-1,TGTGCCAGCAGCAAAGATTGTCAGCCCCAGCATTTT,CASSKDCQPQHF
.,TRBD2,TRBJ2-1,16,TRBV2,TGTGCCAGCAGCATTGCTGGCGGGAGCTCCTACAATGAGCAGTTCTTC,CASSIAGGSSYNEQFF
once,.,TRBJ2-1,12,TRBV28,TGTGCCAGCAGTTCCGTTTCTGATGAGCAGTTCTTC,CASSSVSDEQFF
.,.,TRBJ1-1,14,TRBV5-1,TGCGCCAGCAGCTTGGACACGCTGAACACTGAAGCTTTCTTT,CASSLDTLNTEAFF
few,.,TRBJ1-1,13,TRBV6-5,TGTGCCAGACCATGCCGGGACGTTTCAGAAGCTTTCTTT,CARPCRDVSEAFF
.,.,TRBJ2-1,13,TRBV2,TGTGCCAGCAGTGAAACCGGGGGGCTTGAGCAGTTCTTC,CASSETGGLEQFF
.,.,TRBJ2-7,13,TRBV6-9,TGTGCCAGCAGTCGGGTCTCCTCCTACGAGCAGTACTTC,CASSRVSSYEQYF
.,TRBD1,TRBJ2-7,15,TRBV27,TGTGCCAGCAGTCCCTGGGTTGGGACAGGGGCCGAGCAGTACTTC,CASSPWVGTGAEQYF